One sample yielded the 20 T cell receptor beta chains listed below, sequenced in a study of shared clonotypes between healthy human individuals. Assay: immunoSEQ multiplex PCR; the TCRdb copy retains only in-frame clones and omits some. Counted here are 2 million to 2.5 million clones, less than 95% occurring once; the ten biggest clones make up around 0.35%. The sample consisted of naive CD4+ T cells from PBMCs. Described subset: CD45RA+ positively selected. These receptors originate from a man aged 18 to 30 in good health. Some clones in this sample may be carry-over from other donors' samples.

The J gene is TRBJ2-5, the V gene TRBV25-1; D possibly uses TRBD1 or TRBD2 (5 bases each). The closer fit of TRBJ2-7 to the DNA end suggests the J call may be wrong. CDR1 is MGHDK, CDR2 SYGVNS, per germline. The length of the CDR3 is 15 residues. This CDR3 is CASSPPDGGLYEQYF. In nucleotides, the CDR3 is TGTGCCAGCAGTCCCCCCGATGGGGGTTTATACGAGCAGTACTTC.

This sequence joins TRBV5-4 and TRBJ2-1, with 9 bases aligning to TRBD2. V was clipped by 2 bases and J by 5 bases; unmatched bases: 5. Germline V gives CDR1 SGHNT, CDR2 YYREEE (reference sequence). The CDR3 contains 15 residues. The CDR3 sequence is CASSLPTSGHNEQFF. The CDR3 DNA reads as TGTGCCAGCAGCTTACCGACTAGCGGACACAATGAGCAGTTCTTC. Full variable domain (remainder filled in from reference TRBV5-4 and TRBJ2-1): ETGVTQSPTHLIKTRGQQVTLRCSSQSGHNTVSWYQQALGQGPQFIFQYYREEENGRGNFPPRFSGLQFPNYSSELNVNALELDDSALYLCASSLPTSGHNEQFFGPGTRLTVL.

V usage is TRBV30 and J usage is TRBJ1-1; the D is unclear. V was pared by 0 bases and J by 5 bases, with 13 bases between. The CDR3 is 14 amino acids. The germline V gene has CDR1 GTSNPN and CDR2 SVGIG (reference sequence). CDR3 sequence reads: CAWSVVSRRTEAFF. The CDR3 bases are TGTGCCTGGAGTGTAGTCTCCCGACGGACTGAAGCTTTCTTT.

The V call is TRBV7-6, the J call TRBJ2-5; 8 bases are shared with TRBD2. The V segment lost 5 bases and the J segment 1 base; nucleotides outside the gene matches: 9. Germline CDR1 is SGHVS and CDR2 is FNYEAQ. The CDR3 consists of 16 residues. The CDR3 DNA reads as TGTGCCAGCAGCCGGTCTCACGGGAGGGGCCAAGAGACCCAGTACTTC. Its protein is CASSRSHGRGQETQYF.

The chain employs TRBV21-1 and TRBJ1-4; the D segment call TRBD1 is taken from the table without a DNA check. TRBV21-1 is noted as a pseudogene. CDR3 size: 16 residues. CDR3 protein: CASSKIVTATPEKLFF. The CDR3 nucleotides are TGTGCCAGCAGCAAAATCGTGACAGCCACACCGGAAAAACTGTTTTTT.

The rearrangement joins TRBV9 to TRBJ2-7; D unresolved. Per germline, CDR1 SGDLS and CDR2 YYNGEE. V shed 6 bases and J shed 6 bases, with 10 bases lying between them. CDR3 length equals 11 residues. Written as DNA, the CDR3 is TGTGCCAGCACGTGGTGGGCCGAGCAGTACTTC. Its translation is CASTWWAEQYF.

The chain recombines TRBV10-3 with TRBJ2-7; 10 bases agree with TRBD1. CDR1 is ENHRY, CDR2 SYGVKD, per germline. This CDR3 contains 15 residues. Trimming took 4 bases from V and 0 from J; bases not matched to a gene: 3. The CDR3 coding sequence is TGTGCCATCAGTGGGGGACAGGGGCACTCCTACGAGCAGTACTTC. It codes for CAISGGQGHSYEQYF.

On this clone: The junction shows a germline mismatch at one end, possibly a read error. The same CDR3 can be traced to other DNA sequences in this sample. The V and J genes are TRBV6-6 and TRBJ1-3; tentatively, D is TRBD1 (5 bases). This CDR3 spans 15 amino acids. Germline V gives CDR1 MNHNY, CDR2 SVGAGI (reference sequence). The CDR3 nucleotides read TGTGCCAGCACCATCGACAGAGCCTCTGGAAACACCATATACTTT. It codes for CASTIDRASGNTIYF.

This clone has a single count. V and J are TRBV28 and TRBJ1-3; 7 nucleotides agree with TRBD1. V shed 6 bases and J 0 bases; nucleotides not matched to a gene: 20. The CDR3 consists of 20 residues. Germline assignment: CDR1 MDHEN and CDR2 SYDVKM. The CDR3 loop is CASRPTDRNLRDSSGNTIYF. In DNA form, the CDR3 reads TGTGCCAGCAGGCCTACGGACCGAAACCTCCGGGACAGCTCTGGAAACACCATATATTTT. Combining the CDR3 with reference TRBV28 and TRBJ1-3 gives the whole variable domain DVKVTQSSRYLVKRTGEKVFLECVQDMDHENMFWYRQDPGLGLRLIYFSYDVKMKEKGDIPEGYSVSREKKERFSLILESASTNQTSMYLCASRPTDRNLRDSSGNTIYFGEGSWLTVV.

The rearrangement uses TRBV5-6 and TRBJ1-1; 8 bases align to TRBD1. CDR3 length equals 15 residues. V gave up 3 bases and J gave up 3 bases; unmatched junction bases: 7. Per germline, CDR1 SGHDT and CDR2 YYEEEE. In nucleotides, the CDR3 is TGTGCCAGCAGCTGGCTGGAACAGGGGGACACTGAAGCTTTCTTT. It encodes CASSWLEQGDTEAFF. Full variable domain (outside the CDR3, taken from reference TRBV5-6 and TRBJ1-1): DAGVTQSPTHLIKTRGQQVTLRCSPKSGHDTVSWYQQALGQGPQFIFQYYEEEERQRGNFPDRFSGHQFPNYSSELNVNALLLGDSALYLCASSWLEQGDTEAFFGQGTRLTVV.

The chain recombines TRBV19 with TRBJ1-1; D is possibly TRBD1 (5 bases). Trimming stripped 6 bases from V and 0 bases from J, with 17 bases between. The germline CDR1 and CDR2 sequences are LNHDA and SQIVND (reference sequence). This CDR3 has 16 residues. For the CDR3, the DNA is TGTGCCAGTAGCACCATTTGGGGCAGAATGAACACTGAAGCTTTCTTT. It yields the protein CASSTIWGRMNTEAFF.

The genes are TRBV18 and TRBJ2-7; 10 bases line up with TRBD2. V shed 5 bases and J 2 bases; nucleotides not matched to a gene: 6. The CDR3 runs to 15 residues. CDR1 is KGHSH, CDR2 LQKENI, per germline. CDR3 DNA: TGTGCCAGCTCATCAATACTAGCGGGGACCTACGAGCAGTACTTC. Its protein is CASSSILAGTYEQYF.

The chain's CDR3 is CASSSGTGTGELFF. The CDR3 bases are TGTGCCAGCAGCTCCGGGACCGGGACCGGGGAGCTGTTTTTT. The J gene is TRBJ2-2, the V gene TRBV7-9, with D perhaps given as TRBD1 or TRBD2 (5 bases each). V shed 4 bases and J shed 5 bases, with 11 bases lying between them. The CDR3 totals 14 residues. Germline CDR1 SEHNR, CDR2 FQNEAQ (reference sequence).

The chain links TRBV5-4 to TRBJ2-2; TRBD1 matches 8 bases. The germline V gene encodes CDR1 SGHNT and CDR2 YYREEE (reference sequence). Trimming took 4 bases from V and 4 from J; bases not matched to a gene: 6. There are 15 residues in the CDR3. The CDR3 reads CASSTYRGVTGELFF. The CDR3 coding sequence is TGTGCCAGCAGCACATACAGGGGGGTCACCGGGGAGCTGTTTTTT.

The chain uses TRBV7-3 and TRBJ2-1; no firm D call. The CDR3 runs to 15 residues. The V end was cut by 2 bases, the J end by 2 bases, with 10 bases between. From germline, CDR1 is SGHTA and CDR2 FQGTGA. The CDR3 DNA sequence: TGTGCCAGCAGCTTAGTAGTCAGCGCCTACAATGAGCAGTTCTTC. Amino acid sequence: CASSLVVSAYNEQFF.

The J gene is TRBJ1-1, the V gene TRBV7-9, with 10 bases that match TRBD1. The CDR3 consists of 14 residues. Unmatched junction bases numbered 9, after V lost 5 bases and J lost 9 bases. Germline V lookup: CDR1 SEHNR, CDR2 FQNEAQ (reference sequence). Here the CDR3 DNA reads TGTGCCAGCAGCCCCCAAAGGGACAGGGGTAAAGCTTTCTTT. It yields the protein CASSPQRDRGKAFF.

The table lists this clone with a count of one. This is likely a read error, given that the CDR3 carries no conserved phenylalanine or tryptophan at its end. No DNA is shown, since the ends of the CDR3 on it are uncertain; the CDR3 is the one TCRdb lists. This chain connects TRBV5-5 to TRBJ1-2; TRBD1 is the table's D call, not checked against the DNA. Per germline, CDR1 SGHKS and CDR2 YYEKEE (reference sequence). The CDR3 contains 9 residues when both ends are counted. The chain's CDR3 is CASSFLQGS.

The gene calls are TRBV19 and TRBJ1-1; TRBD1 might be the D (5 bases). V gave up 10 bases and J gave up 1 base, with 16 bases separating them. The CDR3 consists of 14 residues. Germline V gene data show CDR1 as LNHDA and CDR2 as SQIVND (reference sequence). CDR3 nucleotides: TGTGCCACTACCCGGGGGGTCGGGAACACTGAAGCTTTCTTT. This sequence encodes CATTRGVGNTEAFF.

This chain connects TRBV7-8 to TRBJ2-7, with D perhaps TRBD1 (6 bases). Germline V lookup: CDR1 SGHVS, CDR2 FQNEAQ. V gave up 7 bases and J gave up 6 bases, with 22 bases separating them. This CDR3 region has 15 residues. In nucleotides, the CDR3 is TGTGCCAGCAAGGTGGGGGCCGGGATCCCTACCGAGCAGTACTTC. Translation gives CASKVGAGIPTEQYF.

This chain connects TRBV19 to TRBJ1-2; weak D call: TRBD1 (5 bases). The CDR3 runs to 14 residues. Trimming took 5 bases from V and 7 from J, leaving 17 bases between them. Germline V gene sequence: CDR1 LNHDA, CDR2 SQIVND (reference sequence). The CDR3 loop is CASSPQTASVGYTF. The CDR3 nucleotides read TGTGCCAGTAGTCCCCAGACAGCCTCGGTTGGCTACACCTTC.